One sample yielded the 20 T cell receptor beta chains listed below, sequenced in a study of blood T cell repertoires in COVID-19. TCRdb's table, derived via immunoSEQ multiplex PCR, lists solely in-frame clones and lacks some. This sample has approximately 190,000 clones; around 84% occur once, and the top ten carry 15% to 20%. Sequences were obtained from peripheral blood. The receptors stem from a human donor in a cohort sampled during active COVID-19.

The chain uses TRBV12-3 or TRBV12-4 and TRBJ2-7; TRBD1 matches at 7 bases. The trim removed 1 base at V and 6 bases at J, leaving 3 bases unmatched. CDR3 length: 13 amino acids. The CDR3 DNA follows: TGTGCCAGCAGTTTAGGGGCAGGGGGCGAGCAGTACTTC. Amino acids: CASSLGAGGEQYF.

The chain is built from TRBV7-9 and TRBJ1-3, with D hard to call. V was cut by 5 bases and J by 3 bases, with 5 bases left in between. The CDR3 is 12 residues long. Germline V gene data show CDR1 as SEHNR and CDR2 as FQNEAQ (reference sequence). The chain's CDR3 is CASSGFGNTIYF. Written as DNA, the CDR3 is TGTGCCAGCAGCGGCTTTGGAAACACCATATATTTT.

This clone was detected only once. The chain joins TRBV7-9 to TRBJ2-2, with 11 bases aligning to TRBD2. CDR3 length: 16 amino acids. Germline CDR1 reads SEHNR; CDR2 reads FQNEAQ (reference sequence). With V trimmed by 6 bases and J by 1 base, 4 bases remained unmatched. Written as DNA, the CDR3 is TGTGCCAGCAGGGTAGCGGGAGGGGAGAACACCGGGGAGCTGTTTTTT. This gives the protein CASRVAGGENTGELFF.

The table lists this clone with a count of one. V gene TRBV2 combines with J gene TRBJ1-3; a weak D match, TRBD1 (5 bases). From germline, CDR1 is SNHLY and CDR2 FYNNEI. V was trimmed by 7 bases and J by 0 bases, leaving 7 bases between them. The CDR3 covers 13 residues. The CDR3 region has the DNA TGTGCCAGCAAAGGGGACTCTGGAAACACCATATATTTT. Translated, it gives CASKGDSGNTIYF.

The chain combines TRBV18 with TRBJ2-2, with TRBD1 matching 9 bases. The CDR3 loop spans 16 amino acids. Germline lookup yields CDR1 KGHSH and CDR2 LQKENI. Trimming cost V 2 bases and J 7 bases; bases outside gene matches: 8. CDR3 DNA sequence: TGTGCCAGCTCACCAATCTGGGACAGGGAAGTCGGGGAGCTGTTTTTT. Translated: CASSPIWDREVGELFF.

V gene TRBV3-1 (or the pseudogene TRBV3-2) combines with J gene TRBJ1-1; D gene uncertain. The CDR3 totals 14 residues. V lost 3 bases and J 1 base, leaving 9 bases between the germline ends. The germline gives CDR1 LGHDT, CDR2 YNNKEL (reference sequence). The CDR3 sequence is CASSQSRGNTEAFF. In nucleotides, the CDR3 is TGTGCCAGCAGCCAGAGTCGGGGGAACACTGAAGCTTTCTTT.

Only a few counts were recorded for this clone. V usage is TRBV5-8 and J usage is TRBJ2-2; D possibly corresponds to TRBD2 (5 bases). V was pared by 4 bases and J by 4 bases, with 17 bases between. The CDR3 totals 16 residues. Germline CDR1 reads SGHTS; CDR2 reads YDEGEE. The CDR3 coding sequence is TGTGCCAGCAGCCTAGAAACGCCGGGATTCACCGGGGAGCTGTTTTTT. Its protein is CASSLETPGFTGELFF. The entire variable domain, with the rest obtained from reference TRBV5-8 and TRBJ2-2, is as follows: EAGVTQSPTHLIKTRGQQATLRCSPISGHTSVYWYQQALGLGLQFLLWYDEGEERNRGNFPPRFSGRQFPNYSSELNVNALELEDSALYLCASSLETPGFTGELFFGEGSRLTVL.

This sequence joins TRBV6-5 and TRBJ2-7; TRBD1 might be the D (6 bases). V dropped 5 bases and J dropped 3 bases, with 17 bases sitting between them. This CDR3 is built from 15 residues. From germline, CDR1 is MNHEY and CDR2 SVGAGI. The CDR3 here is CASSLQGMFVYEQYF. For the CDR3, the DNA is TGTGCCAGCAGTCTACAGGGCATGTTTGTCTACGAGCAGTACTTC.

The rearrangement uses TRBV1 and TRBJ2-2; the tabulated D call, TRBD1, remains unverified against the DNA. TRBV1 constitutes a pseudogene. The CDR3 length is 16 residues. DNA for the CDR3: TGCACCAGCAGCCGTATTAGGACAGGGAATCGTGGGGAGCTGTTTTTT. Translating it yields CTSSRIRTGNRGELFF.

The CDR3 spells CASSQPMGLAVSYNEQFF. CDR3 sequence (DNA): TGTGCCAGCAGCCAGCCCATGGGTCTAGCGGTCTCTTACAATGAGCAGTTCTTC. This chain joins TRBV3-1 (or the pseudogene TRBV3-2) and TRBJ2-1; 7 bases line up with TRBD2. CDR3 length: 18 residues. Trimming took 3 bases from V and 4 from J; bases not matched to a gene: 15. The germline V gene encodes CDR1 LGHDT and CDR2 YNNKEL (reference sequence).

The gene calls are TRBV10-3 and TRBJ2-3, with 7 bases fitting TRBD2. Per germline, CDR1 ENHRY and CDR2 SYGVKD. V shed 4 bases and J 4 bases; nucleotides not matched to a gene: 8. This CDR3 has 15 residues. The CDR3 loop reads CAISGRERVADTQYF. The CDR3, as DNA: TGTGCCATCAGTGGGCGGGAGAGGGTCGCAGATACGCAGTATTTT.

The CDR3 DNA reads as TGTGCCAGCAGCTTGGGAGACAGGGGCGGGGAGCTGTTTTTT. Protein sequence: CASSLGDRGGELFF. The chain is built from TRBV11-3 and TRBJ2-2; 8 bases agree with TRBD1. CDR1 is SGHNT and CDR2 is YENEEA in the germline V gene. The CDR3 runs 14 residues. V was clipped by 3 bases and J by 7 bases; unmatched bases: 4.

The chain is built from TRBV11-2 and TRBJ1-1, with D perhaps TRBD1 (5 bases). Germline V gives CDR1 SGHAT, CDR2 FQNNGV. The CDR3 loop spans 13 amino acids. V gave up 3 bases and J gave up 8 bases, with 13 bases separating them. The CDR3 region is CASSLGQLSEAFF. The CDR3 DNA sequence: TGTGCCAGCAGCTTGGGGCAGCTTAGCGAAGCTTTCTTT.

The J gene is TRBJ1-2, the V gene TRBV30; TRBD1 aligns across 9 bases. Germline CDR1 reads GTSNPN; CDR2 reads SVGIG (reference sequence). With 7 bases clipped from V and 5 bases from J, the junction kept 14 bases outside the gene matches. The CDR3 runs to 15 residues. CDR3 residues: CASSTAPDRGYGYTF. The CDR3 nucleotides are TGTGCCTCCTCAACCGCCCCGGACAGGGGATATGGCTACACCTTC.

This chain joins TRBV24-1 and TRBJ1-2; D is unclear. The CDR3 extends over 15 amino acids. V gave up 6 bases and J gave up 0 bases, with 13 bases separating them. CDR1 and CDR2 from the germline V gene are KGHDR and SFDVKD. The DNA of the CDR3 is TGTGCCACCAGTAGCGCCGGATACTCTAACTATGGCTACACCTTC. Translating it yields CATSSAGYSNYGYTF.

CDR3 bases: TGTGCCAGCTCACCACAAGCTCCAGGGGTGGGCACAGATACGCAGTATTTT. This encodes CASSPQAPGVGTDTQYF. The V and J genes are TRBV18 and TRBJ2-3; D may be TRBD1 (6 bases). The CDR3 contains 17 residues. Germline CDR1 reads KGHSH; CDR2 reads LQKENI. Between the trimmed V and J ends, which lost 1 base and 1 base, there was a span of 15 bases.

V is TRBV5-6 and J is TRBJ1-2, with D perhaps matching TRBD1 (5 bases). Trimming shortened V by 4 bases and J by 8 bases, and 12 bases separated the two germline ends. CDR1 is SGHDT and CDR2 is YYEEEE in the germline V gene. This CDR3 has 12 residues. CDR3 region: CASSSNQGGYTF. The CDR3, as DNA: TGTGCCAGCAGCAGTAACCAGGGCGGCTACACCTTC.

This sequence joins TRBV7-9 and TRBJ2-5; D is perhaps TRBD2 (6 bases). Germline V gives CDR1 SEHNR, CDR2 FQNEAQ (reference sequence). This CDR3 has 13 residues. The V gene lost 5 bases and the J gene lost 4 bases, with 11 bases spanning the gap. The CDR3 DNA is TGTGCCAGCAGCAGACGAGCGGGAGAGACCCAGTACTTC. Translating it yields CASSRRAGETQYF.

V and J are TRBV18 and TRBJ1-1; D is undetermined. The V gene lost 3 bases and the J gene lost 5 bases, with 10 bases spanning the gap. This CDR3 spans 13 amino acids. Germline values: CDR1 KGHSH, CDR2 LQKENI. CDR3 amino acids: CASSPVVSTEAFF. For the CDR3, the DNA is TGTGCCAGCTCACCGGTCGTTAGTACTGAAGCTTTCTTT.

A single count supports this clone. DNA of the CDR3: TGTGCCAGCAGGACGTCAGGGGAAGGGTGGTACACCTTC. Residues: CASRTSGEGWYTF. This chain joins TRBV6-6 and TRBJ1-2, with a weak D call TRBD1 (6 bases). Trimming cost V 6 bases and J 11 bases, with 19 bases left between them. The CDR3 runs 13 residues. Looked up from germline, CDR1 is MNHNY and CDR2 is SVGAGI (reference sequence).